What follows are 24 T cell receptor beta chains derived from one specimen sequenced in a study of Ad26.COV2.S vaccination and SARS-CoV-2 variants. The treatment was: some 19 received Ad26.COV2.S at low or high dose, single or two shots; several received placebo; per-sample allocation not given. On day 63 after the first injection, vaccine and placebo recipients gave samples. Produced via immunoSEQ multiplex PCR; TCRdb's table is partial and in-frame only. The profile shows fewer than 600,000 clones, about nine tenths of them singletons. Source: peripheral blood, taken in a trial of Ad26.COV2.S vaccine versus placebo. The receptors derive from a person aged 18-60 years who received the Ad26.COV2.S COVID-19 vaccine or a placebo.

V gene TRBV6-2 or TRBV6-3 combines with J gene TRBJ1-1, with TRBD1 matching over 7 bases. CDR3 length: 14 residues. Germline CDR1 is MNHEY and CDR2 is SVGEGT. J gave up 0 bases and V 5 bases, and 3 bases lay outside the gene matches. The CDR3: CASSQGGLNTEAFF. The DNA of the CDR3 is TGTGCCAGCAGTCAAGGGGGCCTGAACACTGAAGCTTTCTTT.

This chain links TRBV18 with TRBJ1-6; TRBD1 matches 9 bases. CDR3 length: 13 residues. The ends lost 2 bases at V and 10 bases at J; junction bases unmatched: 0. Looked up from germline, CDR1 is KGHSH and CDR2 is LQKENI. The CDR3 loop is CASSPTGGSPLHF. CDR3 sequence (DNA): TGTGCCAGCTCACCAACAGGGGGCTCACCCCTCCACTTT.

The rearrangement joins TRBV6-7 to TRBJ2-7; no firm D call. TRBV6-7 counts as an open reading frame of uncertain function. The CDR3 consists of 15 residues. The V gene lost 2 bases and the J gene lost 0 bases, with 11 bases spanning the gap. CDR3 bases: TGTGCCAGCAGTTACCCGAAACCAAGCTCCTACGAGCAGTACTTC. It translates to CASSYPKPSSYEQYF.

The J gene is TRBJ2-1, the V gene TRBV2; TRBD1 might be the D (6 bases). V dropped 7 bases and J dropped 0 bases, with 7 bases sitting between them. This CDR3 comprises 13 residues. CDR1 SNHLY and CDR2 FYNNEI come from the germline V gene. CDR3 coding DNA: TGTGCCAGCAAGGACAGCTCCTACAATGAGCAGTTCTTC. Translating gives CASKDSSYNEQFF.

The rearrangement joins TRBV7-2 to TRBJ2-6; D ambiguous. Germline V gene lookup returns CDR1 SGHTA and CDR2 FQGNSA. V gave up 4 bases and J gave up 4 bases, with 8 bases separating them. The CDR3 contains 14 residues. Here the CDR3 reads CASSSPGGANVLTF. CDR3 nucleotide sequence: TGTGCCAGCAGCTCCCCCGGGGGGGCCAACGTCCTGACTTTC.

The chain couples TRBV18 to TRBJ2-1; D is possibly TRBD1 (6 bases). This CDR3 spans 14 amino acids. CDR1 is KGHSH and CDR2 is LQKENI in the germline V gene. V dropped 5 bases and J dropped 0 bases, with 8 bases sitting between them. Here the CDR3 DNA reads TGTGCCAGCTCATCCAGGGGCTCCTACAATGAGCAGTTCTTC. This sequence encodes CASSSRGSYNEQFF.

The gene calls are TRBV6-6 and TRBJ1-2; D uncertain. The CDR3 totals 15 residues. Germline CDR1 MNHNY, CDR2 SVGAGI (reference sequence). Trimming pared 0 bases from V and 7 bases from J, leaving 15 bases between. The CDR3 is CASSYSKGSRLGYTF. DNA for the CDR3: TGTGCCAGCAGTTACTCGAAGGGTTCCCGGCTTGGCTACACCTTC.

V is TRBV18 and J is TRBJ1-6; 9 positions agree with TRBD1. Trimming took 3 bases from V and 7 from J; bases not matched to a gene: 4. CDR3 length: 15 residues. The germline V gene encodes CDR1 KGHSH and CDR2 LQKENI. CDR3 nucleotide sequence: TGTGCCAGCTCACCCGGGACAGGGCAAAATTCACCCCTCCACTTT. Its protein product is CASSPGTGQNSPLHF.

The chain is built from TRBV7-9 and TRBJ1-5; no clear D gene. The germline V gene encodes CDR1 SEHNR and CDR2 FQNEAQ (reference sequence). CDR3 length equals 16 residues. V was pared by 7 bases and J by 3 bases, with 19 bases between. CDR3 bases: TGTGCCAGCATCCCAACGCCGCGACGGAACAATCAGCCCCAGCATTTT. This codes for CASIPTPRRNNQPQHF.

This chain connects TRBV4-1 to TRBJ2-1; D gene ambiguous. The CDR3 consists of 13 residues. V was trimmed by 1 base and J by 7 bases, leaving 8 bases between them. Germline assignment: CDR1 MGHRA and CDR2 YSYEKL. The DNA for the CDR3 is TGCGCCAGCAGCCAAGTGTTTTCTAATGAGCAGTTCTTC. Translated, it gives CASSQVFSNEQFF.

The chain links TRBV18 to TRBJ1-6; 9 bases agree with TRBD1. Trimming at V came to 3 bases and at J to 0 bases, leaving 18 bases not matched to a gene. From germline, CDR1 is KGHSH and CDR2 LQKENI. This CDR3 has 22 amino acids. CDR3 amino acids: CASSPNQSRQGGRSSYNSPLHF. The DNA for the CDR3 is TGTGCCAGCTCACCCAACCAATCGCGACAGGGGGGCCGGAGCTCCTATAATTCACCCCTCCACTTT. The complete variable domain, with remaining parts taken from reference TRBV18 and TRBJ1-6, reads NAGVMQNPRHLVRRRGQEARLRCSPMKGHSHVYWYRQLPEEGLKFMVYLQKENIIDESGMPKERFSAEFPKEGPSILRIQQVVRGDSAAYFCASSPNQSRQGGRSSYNSPLHFGNGTRLTVT.

The V call is TRBV5-8, the J call TRBJ2-1, with 11 bases matching TRBD2. V was pared by 0 bases and J by 0 bases, with 5 bases of the junction left unmatched. CDR1 and CDR2 from the germline V gene are SGHTS and YDEGEE. The CDR3 runs to 18 residues. The CDR3: CASSLALAGATSYNEQFF. The CDR3, as DNA: TGTGCCAGCAGCTTGGCACTAGCGGGAGCCACCTCCTACAATGAGCAGTTCTTC.

The CDR3 region is CASSTGQVYTGELFF. The CDR3 bases are TGTGCCAGTAGCACAGGACAGGTATACACCGGGGAGCTGTTTTTT. This chain links TRBV19 with TRBJ2-2; TRBD1 agrees at 7 bases. V was pared by 6 bases and J by 3 bases, with 7 bases of the junction left unmatched. Germline V lookup: CDR1 LNHDA, CDR2 SQIVND (reference sequence). The CDR3 covers 15 residues. Based on the CDR3 plus reference TRBV19 and TRBJ2-2, the full variable domain is DGGITQSPKYLFRKEGQNVTLSCEQNLNHDAMYWYRQDPGQGLRLIYYSQIVNDFQKGDIAEGYSVSREKKESFPLTVTSAQKNPTAFYLCASSTGQVYTGELFFGEGSRLTVL.

This clone has only a few counts. The chain recombines TRBV7-9 with TRBJ1-3; tentative D call: TRBD1 (5 bases). The ends were cut back, 2 bases at V and 0 bases at J, with 14 bases in the middle. This CDR3 contains 17 residues. Germline V gene sequence: CDR1 SEHNR, CDR2 FQNEAQ (reference sequence). The CDR3 sequence is CASSLFGTPTSGNTIYF. The CDR3 DNA sequence: TGTGCCAGCAGCTTATTTGGGACTCCCACCTCTGGAAACACCATATATTTT.

The chain uses TRBV6-2 or TRBV6-3 and TRBJ2-7; 9 bases align to TRBD1. This CDR3 is 14 amino acids long. The junction had 4 bases not matched to a gene; V was cut back by 5 bases and J by 2 bases. Germline CDR1 reads MNHEY; CDR2 reads SVGEGT. The CDR3 DNA follows: TGTGCCAGCAGTCGGGGGACAGGGACCTACGAGCAGTACTTC. Translated, it gives CASSRGTGTYEQYF.

This rearrangement joins TRBV30 to TRBJ1-5; D call uncertain. Germline CDR1 reads GTSNPN; CDR2 reads SVGIG (reference sequence). V lost 1 base, J lost 4 bases, and 8 bases lay in between. CDR3 length: 13 amino acids. CDR3 residues: CAWSGRGNQPQHF. CDR3 DNA: TGTGCCTGGAGTGGACGGGGTAATCAGCCCCAGCATTTT. The whole variable domain, filled in from reference TRBV30 and TRBJ1-5, reads SQTIHQWPATLVQPVGSPLSLECTVEGTSNPNLYWYRQAAGRGLQLLFYSVGIGQISSEVPQNLSASRPQDRQFILSSKKLLLSDSGFYLCAWSGRGNQPQHFGDGTRLSIL.

This clone was picked up one time. V gene TRBV28 combines with J gene TRBJ1-1; D uncertain. The V and J ends lost 8 bases and 3 bases respectively, with 13 bases between them. The CDR3 consists of 13 residues. Germline CDR1 MDHEN, CDR2 SYDVKM. In DNA form, the CDR3 reads TGTGCCAGCCAGAGAGCCGGATACACTGAAGCTTTCTTT. Protein sequence: CASQRAGYTEAFF.

This clone was seen once. The chain links TRBV7-2 to TRBJ2-1; D tentatively fits TRBD1 or TRBD2 (5 bases each). Germline-derived CDR1 and CDR2 are SGHTA and FQGNSA. V was clipped by 4 bases and J by 0 bases, with 13 bases between them. The CDR3 contains 16 residues. The CDR3 bases are TGTGCCAGCAGCTCACACGGGACCTTCTCCTACAATGAGCAGTTCTTC. Residues: CASSSHGTFSYNEQFF.

This chain uses TRBV5-8 with TRBJ1-2, with D unclear. CDR1 and CDR2 from the germline V gene are SGHTS and YDEGEE. Trimming cost V 1 base and J 2 bases, with 9 bases left between them. The CDR3 extends over 14 amino acids. The CDR3 loop reads CASSLMPGNYGYTF. CDR3 DNA: TGTGCCAGCAGCTTGATGCCTGGGAACTATGGCTACACCTTC.

The chain links TRBV5-5 to TRBJ2-7; D unclear. The germline V gene encodes CDR1 SGHKS and CDR2 YYEKEE (reference sequence). Trimming cost V 0 bases and J 3 bases, with 16 bases left between them. CDR3 length equals 16 residues. The CDR3 region is CASSLEYRARGYEQYF. The CDR3 nucleotides are TGTGCCAGCAGCTTGGAATACAGAGCTCGCGGCTACGAGCAGTACTTC.

J is TRBJ2-7 and V is TRBV11-2, with 7 bases fitting TRBD1. Germline CDR1 is SGHAT and CDR2 is FQNNGV. The CDR3 consists of 14 residues. After removal of 3 bases from V and 1 base from J, the junction contained 3 bases not matched to a gene. CDR3 bases: TGTGCCAGCAGCTTTCAGGGGGAGTCCTACGAGCAGTACTTC. It codes for CASSFQGESYEQYF. The variable domain in full, completed from reference TRBV11-2 and TRBJ2-7, reads EAGVAQSPRYKIIEKRQSVAFWCNPISGHATLYWYQQILGQGPKLLIQFQNNGVVDDSQLPKDRFSAERLKGVDSTLKIQPAKLEDSAVYLCASSFQGESYEQYFGPGTRLTVT.

The rearrangement uses TRBV28 and TRBJ1-1, with 9 nucleotides matching TRBD1. With V trimmed by 1 base and J by 5 bases, 5 bases remained unmatched. The CDR3 has 15 residues. Germline CDR1 MDHEN, CDR2 SYDVKM. The CDR3 region has the DNA TGTGCCAGCAGTTTATCGGGACAGGGCGGTACTGAAGCTTTCTTT. Its translation: CASSLSGQGGTEAFF.

This chain links TRBV5-1 with TRBJ2-2; unclear D gene. V dropped 4 bases and J dropped 4 bases, with 14 bases sitting between them. Germline CDR1 reads SGHRS; CDR2 reads YFSETQ. The CDR3 contains 15 residues. The CDR3 region has the DNA TGCGCCAGCAGCCAGCCCCAAATGGGCACCGGGGAGCTGTTTTTT. Translated, it gives CASSQPQMGTGELFF.

This clone was seen once. The sample carries other DNA sequences with the same CDR3. V and J are TRBV6-5 and TRBJ2-7, with D possibly matching TRBD1 (5 bases). The germline gives CDR1 MNHEY, CDR2 SVGAGI. CDR3 length: 14 residues. The V gene lost 5 bases and the J gene lost 0 bases, with 11 bases spanning the gap. The CDR3 region has the DNA TGTGCCAGCAGTCGGCAGGGCACCTCCTACGAGCAGTACTTC. Its translation: CASSRQGTSYEQYF.